These 15 T cell receptor beta chains share one sample of origin, sequenced in a study of blood T cell repertoires in COVID-19. The protocol was immunoSEQ multiplex PCR, while the TCRdb copy is restricted to in-frame clones and leaves out a portion. The table lists tens of thousands of clones, 84% of them singletons. Source material: peripheral blood. The receptors originated from a man in his sixties with acute or convalescent COVID-19.

The chain has TRBV20-1 and TRBJ1-1; D not resolved. The germline V and J ends were trimmed by 6 bases and 1 base, with 6 bases remaining between them. The CDR3 extends over 11 amino acids. From germline, CDR1 is DFQATT and CDR2 SNEGSKA (reference sequence). DNA of the CDR3: TGCAGTGCCGAGGGGAACACTGAAGCTTTCTTT. It encodes CSAEGNTEAFF.

The V gene is TRBV11-3, the J gene TRBJ1-2; TRBD1 matches 9 bases. The CDR3 has 16 residues. V trimming: 6 bases; J trimming: 6 bases; junction bases outside the gene matches: 14. The germline V gene encodes CDR1 SGHNT and CDR2 YENEEA. The CDR3 loop is CASSPFPQQGANGYTF. CDR3 in DNA: TGTGCCAGCAGTCCCTTCCCCCAACAGGGGGCGAATGGCTACACCTTC. The full variable domain, in which reference TRBV11-3 and TRBJ1-2 provide the parts outside the CDR3, is EAGVVQSPRYKIIEKKQPVAFWCNPISGHNTLYWYLQNLGQGPELLIRYENEEAVDDSQLPKDRFSAERLKGVDSTLKIQPAELGDSAVYLCASSPFPQQGANGYTFGSGTRLTVV.

This chain joins TRBV6-2 or TRBV6-3 and TRBJ2-7; maybe TRBD1 (6 bases). The germline V gene has CDR1 MNHEY and CDR2 SVGEGT. CDR3 length: 19 residues. Trimming took 0 bases from V and 0 from J, leaving 21 bases between them. The CDR3: CASSYSGRGIHSSSYEQYV. The DNA of the CDR3 is TGTGCCAGCAGTTACTCGGGCAGGGGTATACACTCAAGCTCCTACGAGCAGTACGTC.

The chain carries TRBV28 and TRBJ2-1, with 13 bases lining up with TRBD2. The trim removed 9 bases at V and 10 bases at J, leaving 3 bases unmatched. The CDR3 is made up of 12 amino acids. Looked up from germline, CDR1 is MDHEN and CDR2 is SYDVKM. The CDR3 DNA reads TGTGCCAGTCAGACTAGCGGGGGGGAGCAGTTCTTC. As protein: CASQTSGGEQFF.

The J gene is TRBJ2-3, the V gene TRBV7-2; weak D call: TRBD2 (6 bases). Germline V gene sequence: CDR1 SGHTA, CDR2 FQGNSA. The length of the CDR3 is 15 residues. V was shortened by 1 base and J by 4 bases, with 12 bases between the two germline ends. DNA for the CDR3: TGTGCCAGCAGCTTAGACGGGGGATCCCCAGATACGCAGTATTTT. Its protein product is CASSLDGGSPDTQYF.

The table lists this clone with a count of one. V is TRBV7-9 and J is TRBJ1-6; 7 bases line up with TRBD1. V trimming: 5 bases; J trimming: 7 bases; junction bases outside the gene matches: 8. The CDR3 spans 15 residues. Germline loops: CDR1 SEHNR, CDR2 FQNEAQ (reference sequence). The CDR3 is CASSKPGQKNSPLHF. For the CDR3, the DNA is TGTGCCAGCAGCAAACCGGGACAGAAGAATTCACCCCTCCACTTT. Filled out from reference TRBV7-9 and TRBJ1-6, the complete variable domain reads DTGVSQNPRHKITKRGQNVTFRCDPISEHNRLYWYRQTLGQGPEFLTYFQNEAQLEKSRLLSDRFSAERPKGSFSTLEIQRTEQGDSAMYLCASSKPGQKNSPLHFGNGTRLTVT.

The chain recombines TRBV3-1 (or the pseudogene TRBV3-2) with TRBJ2-2; 8 bases agree with TRBD1. The CDR3 length is 13 residues. The germline gives CDR1 LGHDT, CDR2 YNNKEL (reference sequence). The V segment lost 4 bases and the J segment 6 bases; nucleotides outside the gene matches: 1. The CDR3 DNA sequence: TGTGCCAGCAGCCGGACAGGGTCCGGGGAGCTGTTTTTT. Translated: CASSRTGSGELFF.

This chain links TRBV5-1 with TRBJ1-2, with D possibly TRBD1 on 5 matching bases. The CDR3 loop spans 15 amino acids. V gave up 0 bases and J gave up 7 bases, with 16 bases separating them. CDR1 is SGHRS and CDR2 is YFSETQ in the germline V gene. CDR3 nucleotides: TGCGCCAGCAGCTTGGATGGGTTGCTGGGGGGTGGCTACACCTTC. Its translation: CASSLDGLLGGGYTF.

The rearrangement uses TRBV12-5 and TRBJ1-5, with 9 bases aligning to TRBD1. With 0 bases clipped from V and 7 bases from J, the junction kept 4 bases outside the gene matches. This CDR3 region has 15 residues. CDR1 and CDR2 (germline): LGHNT, FRNRAP. The CDR3 bases are TGTGCTAGTGGTTTGGTGGGGACAGGGAAACAGCCCCAGCATTTT. It translates to CASGLVGTGKQPQHF. Supplemented by reference TRBV12-5 and TRBJ1-5, the full variable domain reads DARVTQTPRHKVTEMGQEVTMRCQPILGHNTVFWYRQTMMQGLELLAYFRNRAPLDDSGMPKDRFSAEMPDATLATLKIQPSEPRDSAVYFCASGLVGTGKQPQHFGDGTRLSIL.

The V call is TRBV19, the J call TRBJ1-4; D gene unclear. V was pared by 2 bases and J by 10 bases, with 11 bases between. Germline loops: CDR1 LNHDA, CDR2 SQIVND (reference sequence). The CDR3 totals 13 residues. Here the CDR3 reads CASSIRERGKLFF. DNA for the CDR3: TGTGCCAGTAGTATACGGGAGCGAGGAAAACTGTTTTTT.

This chain uses TRBV18 with TRBJ1-4; D is perhaps TRBD1 (5 bases). Germline V gene data show CDR1 as KGHSH and CDR2 as LQKENI. Trimming shortened V by 6 bases and J by 7 bases, and 27 bases separated the two germline ends. CDR3 length: 18 amino acids. CDR3 DNA: TGTGCCAGCTCGAAAAAGTCGCAGGGAAGTCTCAGTGCTGAAAAACTGTTTTTT. It encodes CASSKKSQGSLSAEKLFF.

This sequence joins TRBV5-6 and TRBJ2-1, with D unresolved. Per germline, CDR1 SGHDT and CDR2 YYEEEE. V dropped 4 bases and J dropped 10 bases, with 6 bases sitting between them. The length of the CDR3 is 10 residues. CDR3 in amino acids: CASSGHEQFF. CDR3 nucleotides: TGTGCCAGCAGCGGCCACGAGCAGTTCTTC.

In this sample, this clone turned up once. The V and J genes are TRBV2 and TRBJ2-7; D unresolved. From germline, CDR1 is SNHLY and CDR2 FYNNEI. CDR3 length: 12 amino acids. Between the trimmed V and J ends, which lost 5 bases and 4 bases, there was a span of 9 bases. CDR3 region: CASSQTSYEQYV. Written as DNA, the CDR3 is TGTGCCAGCAGTCAAACATCGTACGAGCAGTACGTC.

The chain joins TRBV6-1 to TRBJ2-1; 9 bases align to TRBD1. The CDR3 loop spans 15 amino acids. V dropped 3 bases and J dropped 7; count of bases not matched to a gene: 7. Germline CDR1 is MNHNS and CDR2 is SASEGT. For the CDR3, the DNA is TGTGCCAGCAGTGACCGGGACAGGGTGTGGAATGAGCAGTTCTTC. As protein: CASSDRDRVWNEQFF.

The chain links TRBV28 to TRBJ1-1; 10 nucleotides agree with TRBD1. CDR3 length: 14 residues. Losses at the gene ends were 6 bases for V and 11 bases for J; bases not matched to a gene: 12. Germline V gene lookup returns CDR1 MDHEN and CDR2 SYDVKM. The CDR3 sequence: CASSNPTGGAMAFF. CDR3 nucleotide sequence: TGTGCCAGCAGCAACCCGACAGGGGGCGCGATGGCTTTCTTT.